This TCR beta chain is from a study of blood T cell repertoires in COVID-19. In the study overall: The origin of the acute and convalescent COVID-19 samples was the United States, Italy and Spain. T cells, B-cell-depleted T cells, or PBMCs provided the cDNA or gDNA that served as material.

This CDR3 spans 14 amino acids. Trimming stripped 8 bases from V and 0 bases from J, with 13 bases between. Germline V lookup: CDR1 GTSNPN, CDR2 SVGIG (reference sequence). Per the original methods: For nucleated cells, counts were estimated from reference gene primer amplification. Generated by immunoSEQ multiplex PCR, the TCRdb table keeps only in-frame clones and is missing some. The V and J calls and clone size were taken over from that table, and D and trimming were inferred from the DNA. The sample lists just over 250,000 clones, approximately 87% seen once, with approximately 2.2% in the top ten.

Sequenced material: peripheral blood. The TCR was taken from a woman aged 45 to 65 with acute or convalescent COVID-19. The chain carries TRBV30 and TRBJ2-2; D is ambiguous. CDR3 protein: CAGSGIANTGELFF. The CDR3, as DNA: TGTGCCGGGTCAGGAATCGCGAACACCGGGGAGCTGTTTTTT.